This T cell receptor beta chain is from a study of long-term antiretroviral therapy in people with HIV. Study summary: A decade or so separates the oldest specimens from the later 2015 immediate-ART recommendation. Study-wide findings and caveats: Before ART, certain clones expanded, and these dominated the repertoire at all time points. Data on ART adherence, viral resistance or therapy changes were unavailable.

Investigators performed immunoSEQ version v3.0 at survey level. The protocol was immunoSEQ multiplex PCR, while the TCRdb copy is restricted to in-frame clones and leaves out a portion. Among tens of thousands of clones listed, 80% to 90% were seen once. For each donor, at least one pre-ART and at least two post-ART PBMC samples were available. V dropped 3 bases and J dropped 1 base, with 16 bases sitting between them. The CDR3 loop spans 17 amino acids. Germline-derived CDR1 and CDR2 are LGHNA and YNFKEQ. Worth noting for this clone: Its antigen is not known.

The chain uses TRBV4-2 and TRBJ2-1; tentative D call: TRBD1 (6 bases). The specimen comprised unsorted PBMCs, sampled 0.8 years before starting antiretroviral therapy. The receptor comes from a man aged 18 to 30 with HIV. This CDR3 is CASSQTLGQGSYNEQFF. The CDR3 nucleotides are TGTGCCAGCAGCCAGACTTTAGGGCAGGGGTCCTACAATGAGCAGTTCTTC.